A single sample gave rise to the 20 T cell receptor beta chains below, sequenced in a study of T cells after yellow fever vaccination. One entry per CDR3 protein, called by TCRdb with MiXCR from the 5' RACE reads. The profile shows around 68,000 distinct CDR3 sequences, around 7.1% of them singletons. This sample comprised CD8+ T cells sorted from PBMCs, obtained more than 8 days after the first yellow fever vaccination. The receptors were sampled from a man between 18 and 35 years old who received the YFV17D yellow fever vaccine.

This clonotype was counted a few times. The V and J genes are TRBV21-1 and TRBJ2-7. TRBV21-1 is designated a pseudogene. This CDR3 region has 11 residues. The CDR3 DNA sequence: TGTGCCAGCAGCAAATCCTACGAGCAGTACGTC. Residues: CASSKSYEQYV.

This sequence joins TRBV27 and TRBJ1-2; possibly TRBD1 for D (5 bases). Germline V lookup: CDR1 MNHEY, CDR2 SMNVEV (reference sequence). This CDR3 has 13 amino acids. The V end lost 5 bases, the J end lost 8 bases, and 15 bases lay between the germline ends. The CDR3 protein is CASSATEWAGYTF. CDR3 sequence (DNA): TGTGCCAGCAGTGCGACAGAGTGGGCAGGCTACACCTTC.

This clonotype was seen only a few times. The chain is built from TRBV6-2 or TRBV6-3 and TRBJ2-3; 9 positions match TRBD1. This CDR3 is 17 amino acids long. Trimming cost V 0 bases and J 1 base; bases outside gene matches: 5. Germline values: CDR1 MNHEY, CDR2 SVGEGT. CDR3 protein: CASSYSGQGLGTDTQYF. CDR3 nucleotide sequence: TGTGCCAGCAGTTACTCGGGACAGGGCCTAGGCACAGATACGCAGTATTTT.

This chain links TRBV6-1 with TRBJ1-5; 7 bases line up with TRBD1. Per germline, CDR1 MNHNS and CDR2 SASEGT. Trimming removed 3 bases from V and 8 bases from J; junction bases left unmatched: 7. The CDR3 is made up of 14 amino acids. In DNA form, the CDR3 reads TGTGCCAGCAGTGAGGGAGGGGGCATGGAGCCCCAGCATTTT. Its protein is CASSEGGGMEPQHF.

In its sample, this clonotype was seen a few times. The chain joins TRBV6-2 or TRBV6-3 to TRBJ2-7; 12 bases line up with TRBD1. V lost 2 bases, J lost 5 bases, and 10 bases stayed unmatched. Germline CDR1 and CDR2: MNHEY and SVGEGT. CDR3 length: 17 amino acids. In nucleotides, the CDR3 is TGTGCCAGCAGTTACGACCACACCGGGACAGGGGGCGACGAGCAGTACGTC. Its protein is CASSYDHTGTGGDEQYV.

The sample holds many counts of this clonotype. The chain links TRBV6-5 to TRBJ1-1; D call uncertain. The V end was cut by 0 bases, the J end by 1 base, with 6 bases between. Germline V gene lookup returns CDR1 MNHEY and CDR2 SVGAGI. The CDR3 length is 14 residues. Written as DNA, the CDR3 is TGTGCCAGCAGTTACTCAGCCGCGAACACTGAAGCTTTCTTT. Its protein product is CASSYSAANTEAFF.

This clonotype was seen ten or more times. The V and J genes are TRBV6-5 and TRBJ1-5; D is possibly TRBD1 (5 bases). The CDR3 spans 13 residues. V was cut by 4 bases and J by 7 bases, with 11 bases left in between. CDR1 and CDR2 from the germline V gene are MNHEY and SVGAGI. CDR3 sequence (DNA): TGTGCCAGCAGTTCGTGGGGCGGCCAGCCCCAGCATTTT. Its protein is CASSSWGGQPQHF.

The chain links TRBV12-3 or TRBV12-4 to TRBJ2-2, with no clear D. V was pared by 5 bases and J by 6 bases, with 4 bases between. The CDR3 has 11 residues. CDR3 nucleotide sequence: TGTGCCAGCAGTCCCGCCGGGGAGCTGTTTTTT. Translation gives CASSPAGELFF.

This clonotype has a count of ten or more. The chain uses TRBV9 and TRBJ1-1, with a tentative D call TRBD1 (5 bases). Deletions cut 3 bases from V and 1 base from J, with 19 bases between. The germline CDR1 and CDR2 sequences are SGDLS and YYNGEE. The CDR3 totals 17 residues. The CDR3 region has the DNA TGTGCCAGCAGCGCGGGGGTGGGTACCCTACCGAACACTGAAGCTTTCTTT. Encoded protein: CASSAGVGTLPNTEAFF.

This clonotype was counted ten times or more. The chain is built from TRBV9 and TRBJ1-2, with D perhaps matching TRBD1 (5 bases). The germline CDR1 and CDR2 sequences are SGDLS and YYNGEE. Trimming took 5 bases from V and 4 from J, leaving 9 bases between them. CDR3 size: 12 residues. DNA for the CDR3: TGTGCCAGCAGGGGGACTCTCTATGGCTACACCTTC. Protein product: CASRGTLYGYTF. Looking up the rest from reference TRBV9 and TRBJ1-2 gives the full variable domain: DSGVTQTPKHLITATGQRVTLRCSPRSGDLSVYWYQQSLDQGLQFLIQYYNGEERAKGNILERFSAQQFPDLHSELNLSSLELGDSALYFCASRGTLYGYTFGSGTRLTVV.

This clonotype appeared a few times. Here the CDR3 DNA reads TGCGCCAGCAGCTTGCTGGAAGACACTGAAGCTTTCTTT. Encoded protein: CASSLLEDTEAFF. The rearrangement uses TRBV5-1 and TRBJ1-1; D is undetermined. Germline CDR1 reads SGHRS; CDR2 reads YFSETQ. This CDR3 comprises 13 residues. Deletions cut 1 base from V and 3 bases from J, with 7 bases between. Based on the CDR3 plus reference TRBV5-1 and TRBJ1-1, the full variable domain is KAGVTQTPRYLIKTRGQQVTLSCSPISGHRSVSWYQQTPGQGLQFLFEYFSETQRNKGNFPGRFSGRQFSNSRSEMNVSTLELGDSALYLCASSLLEDTEAFFGQGTRLTVV.

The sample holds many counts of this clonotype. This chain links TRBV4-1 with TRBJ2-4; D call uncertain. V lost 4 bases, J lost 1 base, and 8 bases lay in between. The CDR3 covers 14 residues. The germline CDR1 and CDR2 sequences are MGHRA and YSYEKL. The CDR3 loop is CASSPMEAKNIQYF. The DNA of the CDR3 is TGCGCCAGCAGCCCCATGGAGGCCAAAAACATTCAGTACTTC.

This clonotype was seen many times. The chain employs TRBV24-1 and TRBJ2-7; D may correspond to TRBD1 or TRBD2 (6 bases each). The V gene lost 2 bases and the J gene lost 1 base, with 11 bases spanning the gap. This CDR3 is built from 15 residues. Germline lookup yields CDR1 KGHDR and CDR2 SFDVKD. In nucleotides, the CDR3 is TGTGCCACCAGTGATTCCACAGGGAGGTCCTACGAGCAGTACTTC. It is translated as CATSDSTGRSYEQYF.

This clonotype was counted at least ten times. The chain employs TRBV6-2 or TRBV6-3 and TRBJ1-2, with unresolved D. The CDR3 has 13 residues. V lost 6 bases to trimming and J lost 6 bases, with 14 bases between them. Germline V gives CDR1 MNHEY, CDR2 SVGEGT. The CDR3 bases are TGTGCCAGCAGCCACCCCAGAAGCCATGGCTACACCTTC. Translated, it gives CASSHPRSHGYTF.

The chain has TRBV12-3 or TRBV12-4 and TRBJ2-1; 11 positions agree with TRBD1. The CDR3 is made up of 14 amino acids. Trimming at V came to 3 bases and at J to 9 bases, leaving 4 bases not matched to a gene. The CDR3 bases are TGTGCCAGCAGTTTTGGGACAGGGGGTAGTGAGCAGTTCTTC. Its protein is CASSFGTGGSEQFF.

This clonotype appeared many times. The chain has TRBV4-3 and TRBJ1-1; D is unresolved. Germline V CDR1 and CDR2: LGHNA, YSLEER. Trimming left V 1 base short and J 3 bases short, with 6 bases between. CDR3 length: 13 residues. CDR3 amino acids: CASSQAFDTEAFF. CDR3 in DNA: TGCGCCAGCAGCCAAGCATTCGACACTGAAGCTTTCTTT.

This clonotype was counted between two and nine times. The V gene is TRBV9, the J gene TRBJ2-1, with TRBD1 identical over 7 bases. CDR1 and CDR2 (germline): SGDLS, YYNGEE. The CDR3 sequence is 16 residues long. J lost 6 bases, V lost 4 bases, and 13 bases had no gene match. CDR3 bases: TGTGCCAGCAGCCCAAGGGGACCAGGACAGGTCAATGAGCAGTTCTTC. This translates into CASSPRGPGQVNEQFF.

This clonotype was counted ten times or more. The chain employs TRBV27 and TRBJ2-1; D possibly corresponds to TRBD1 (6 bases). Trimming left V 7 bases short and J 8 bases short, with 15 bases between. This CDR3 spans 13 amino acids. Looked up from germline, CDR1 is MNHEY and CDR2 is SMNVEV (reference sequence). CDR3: CASNERGLDEQFF. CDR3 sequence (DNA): TGTGCCAGCAACGAAAGGGGGTTGGATGAGCAGTTCTTC.

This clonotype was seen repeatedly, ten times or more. The CDR3 loop is CSVAGGLSGGSYNEQFF. CDR3 bases: TGCAGCGTTGCAGGTGGGCTTAGCGGGGGCTCCTACAATGAGCAGTTCTTC. The J gene is TRBJ2-1, the V gene TRBV29-1, with 9 nucleotides matching TRBD2. Germline CDR1 and CDR2: SQVTM and ANQGSEA. J gave up 0 bases and V 4 bases, and 10 bases lay outside the gene matches. This CDR3 contains 17 residues.

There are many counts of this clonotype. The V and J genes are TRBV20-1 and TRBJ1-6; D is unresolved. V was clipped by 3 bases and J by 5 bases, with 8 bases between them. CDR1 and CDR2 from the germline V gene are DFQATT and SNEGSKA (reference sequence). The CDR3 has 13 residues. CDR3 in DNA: TGCAGTGCTAGGCCCTGGAATAATTCACCCCTCCACTTT. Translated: CSARPWNNSPLHF.